One sample yielded the 21 T cell receptor beta chains listed below, sequenced in a study of shared clonotypes between healthy human individuals. Using immunoSEQ multiplex PCR, the repertoire was profiled, and TCRdb retains in-frame clones only, with some absent. The sample lists approximately 2.5 million clones, 93% seen once, with about 0.39% in the top ten. The sequenced material came from naive CD4+ T cells from PBMCs. Subset indicated: CD45RA+ positively selected. Receptors were obtained from a man younger than 35 in good health. Some clones in this sample may be carry-over from other donors' samples.

The rearrangement uses TRBV12-5 and TRBJ2-7; TRBD2 aligns across 7 bases. Germline assignment: CDR1 LGHNT and CDR2 FRNRAP. The CDR3 is 20 residues long. V shed 0 bases and J 0 bases; nucleotides not matched to a gene: 17. The CDR3 loop is CASGLVRGDYSGLSSYEQYF. The CDR3 nucleotides read TGTGCTAGTGGTTTGGTACGGGGGGATTATAGCGGGTTGAGCTCCTACGAGCAGTACTTC.

Details on this clone: Other DNA variants within this sample encode the same CDR3. The chain has TRBV9 and TRBJ1-5; D is ambiguous. This CDR3 is built from 13 residues. Germline V gives CDR1 SGDLS, CDR2 YYNGEE. The V end was cut by 4 bases, the J end by 0 bases, with 5 bases between. This CDR3 is CASSPDSNQPQHF. The CDR3 coding sequence is TGTGCCAGCAGCCCGGATAGCAATCAGCCCCAGCATTTT. Using reference TRBV9 and TRBJ1-5 for the parts outside the CDR3, the full variable domain is DSGVTQTPKHLITATGQRVTLRCSPRSGDLSVYWYQQSLDQGLQFLIQYYNGEERAKGNILERFSAQQFPDLHSELNLSSLELGDSALYFCASSPDSNQPQHFGDGTRLSIL.

The chain uses TRBV7-9 and TRBJ2-7; possible D gene TRBD2, 6 bases. The V and J ends lost 5 bases and 4 bases respectively, with 18 bases between them. The germline gives CDR1 SEHNR, CDR2 FQNEAQ (reference sequence). The CDR3 is 15 amino acids. In DNA form, the CDR3 reads TGTGCCAGCAGCGGGGAAAGCGGGCGGAGGTACGAGCAGTACTTC. This translates into CASSGESGRRYEQYF.

This rearrangement joins TRBV25-1 to TRBJ1-1; D is ambiguous. Trimming left V 6 bases short and J 1 base short, with 9 bases between. This CDR3 region has 13 residues. Per the germline V gene, CDR1 is MGHDK and CDR2 is SYGVNS. CDR3 nucleotides: TGTGCCAGCAGGAAACACTCGAACACTGAAGCTTTCTTT. Its protein product is CASRKHSNTEAFF. Combining the CDR3 with reference TRBV25-1 and TRBJ1-1 gives the whole variable domain EADIYQTPRYLVIGTGKKITLECSQTMGHDKMYWYQQDPGMELHLIHYSYGVNSTEKGDLSSESTVSRIRTEHFPLTLESARPSHTSQYLCASRKHSNTEAFFGQGTRLTVV.

The V and J genes are TRBV7-9 and TRBJ2-7; no clear D gene. The V and J ends lost 2 bases and 6 bases respectively, with 14 bases between them. CDR1 SEHNR and CDR2 FQNEAQ come from the germline V gene (reference sequence). The CDR3 runs 14 residues. The CDR3 DNA reads as TGTGCCAGCAGCTTATCGGTTAGAGTTTCCGAGCAGTACTTC. It codes for CASSLSVRVSEQYF.

Worth noting for this clone: The same CDR3 also results from other DNA sequences found in this sample. The chain carries TRBV18 and TRBJ2-5; TRBD2 might be the D (6 bases). The ends were cut back, 6 bases at V and 5 bases at J, with 13 bases in the middle. This CDR3 is 13 amino acids long. The germline gives CDR1 KGHSH, CDR2 LQKENI. CDR3 residues: CASSPLGGETQYF. The CDR3 DNA follows: TGTGCCAGCTCGCCATTGGGGGGTGAGACCCAGTACTTC.

This clone has only one observation. The same CDR3 arises from other DNA sequences in this sample as well. The genes are TRBV6-5 and TRBJ2-7; no reliable D call. There are 14 residues in the CDR3. Germline V lookup: CDR1 MNHEY, CDR2 SVGAGI. Trimming cost V 0 bases and J 4 bases, with 10 bases left between them. CDR3 DNA: TGTGCCAGCAGTTACTCGGGCACCAGATACGAGCAGTACTTC. As protein: CASSYSGTRYEQYF.

The rearrangement uses TRBV27 and TRBJ2-1, with D perhaps assigned TRBD1 or TRBD2 (5 bases each). The CDR3 runs to 15 residues. Trimming shortened V by 5 bases and J by 2 bases, and 13 bases separated the two germline ends. Germline V lookup: CDR1 MNHEY, CDR2 SMNVEV (reference sequence). DNA for the CDR3: TGTGCCAGCAGTCCGCACGGGGACCCCTACAATGAGCAGTTCTTC. This encodes CASSPHGDPYNEQFF.

V gene TRBV18 combines with J gene TRBJ2-1, with D possibly matching TRBD2 (5 bases). The germline V gene encodes CDR1 KGHSH and CDR2 LQKENI. The V end was cut by 3 bases, the J end by 0 bases, with 9 bases between. The CDR3 length is 15 residues. This chain's CDR3 is CASSPLGDSYNEQFF. The CDR3 DNA is TGTGCCAGCTCACCGCTCGGGGACTCCTACAATGAGCAGTTCTTC.

V is TRBV7-2 and J is TRBJ2-7, with TRBD2 identical over 8 bases. CDR3 length: 14 residues. Per the germline V gene, CDR1 is SGHTA and CDR2 is FQGNSA. The trim removed 6 bases at V and 3 bases at J, leaving 7 bases unmatched. CDR3 residues: CASRSTGTSYEQYF. In DNA form, the CDR3 reads TGTGCCAGCAGGTCAACCGGGACTAGCTACGAGCAGTACTTC.

This chain connects TRBV28 to TRBJ2-1; 12 nucleotides match TRBD2. V was pared by 6 bases and J by 7 bases, with 25 bases of the junction left unmatched. The length of the CDR3 is 21 residues. The germline V gene encodes CDR1 MDHEN and CDR2 SYDVKM. The DNA for the CDR3 is TGTGCCAGCAGGACCCATTTTGCAGCCAGGACTAGCGGGAAAATTTGGAATGAGCAGTTCTTC. Encoded protein: CASRTHFAARTSGKIWNEQFF.

This clone appeared a single time. The gene calls are TRBV9 and TRBJ2-2, with D possibly matching TRBD2 (5 bases). Deletions cut 4 bases from V and 1 base from J, with 11 bases between. The germline gives CDR1 SGDLS, CDR2 YYNGEE. This CDR3 region has 15 residues. Here the CDR3 DNA reads TGTGCCAGCAGCCTTCGGACTCGGAACACCGGGGAGCTGTTTTTT. Translating gives CASSLRTRNTGELFF.

The chain couples TRBV15 to TRBJ1-5; 9 bases agree with TRBD1. There are 16 residues in the CDR3. The germline V gene encodes CDR1 LNHNV and CDR2 YYDKDF (reference sequence). V was clipped by 2 bases and J by 1 base; unmatched bases: 3. The DNA of the CDR3 is TGTGCCACCAGCAGAACCGGGACAGGGAGCAATCAGCCCCAGCATTTT. It encodes CATSRTGTGSNQPQHF.

The chain couples TRBV30 to TRBJ2-7; D tentatively reads TRBD1 or TRBD2 (6 bases each). There are 13 residues in the CDR3. V lost 0 bases to trimming and J lost 7 bases, with 13 bases between them. Germline CDR1 and CDR2: GTSNPN and SVGIG (reference sequence). The CDR3 loop is CAWSVPGAREQYF. The CDR3 DNA reads TGTGCCTGGAGTGTACCGGGGGCGCGAGAGCAGTACTTC.

This clone was picked up a small number of times. The chain carries TRBV19 and TRBJ1-1; D is unresolved. The CDR3 contains 12 residues. Between the trimmed V and J ends, which lost 5 bases and 6 bases, there was a span of 10 bases. Germline V lookup: CDR1 LNHDA, CDR2 SQIVND (reference sequence). CDR3 nucleotide sequence: TGTGCCAGTAGTCCGAGGACGGCTGAAGCTTTCTTT. It codes for CASSPRTAEAFF.

The chain couples TRBV5-1 to TRBJ1-4, with D possibly matching TRBD1 (6 bases). V was shortened by 0 bases and J by 8 bases, with 17 bases between the two germline ends. CDR1 and CDR2 (germline): SGHRS, YFSETQ. The CDR3 runs 16 residues. The DNA of the CDR3 is TGCGCCAGCAGCTTGGGCTCGGGGGCGACGGGAGAAAAACTGTTTTTT. Translation: CASSLGSGATGEKLFF.

The V call is TRBV11-2, the J call TRBJ2-2, with D hard to call. V was pared by 1 base and J by 3 bases, with 12 bases between. This CDR3 is built from 16 residues. The germline gives CDR1 SGHAT, CDR2 FQNNGV. The CDR3 DNA reads TGTGCCAGCAGCTTAGGGCTCGTCCGGGACACCGGGGAGCTGTTTTTT. Protein product: CASSLGLVRDTGELFF. The variable domain in full, with the rest retrieved from reference TRBV11-2 and TRBJ2-2, is EAGVAQSPRYKIIEKRQSVAFWCNPISGHATLYWYQQILGQGPKLLIQFQNNGVVDDSQLPKDRFSAERLKGVDSTLKIQPAKLEDSAVYLCASSLGLVRDTGELFFGEGSRLTVL.

Only a few counts were recorded for this clone. The chain uses TRBV7-3 and TRBJ2-7, with D tentatively TRBD2 (6 bases). The germline CDR1 and CDR2 sequences are SGHTA and FQGTGA. V gave up 3 bases and J gave up 0 bases, with 15 bases separating them. The CDR3 sequence is 16 residues long. The CDR3 here is CASSLVGSDYSYEQYF. The CDR3 bases are TGTGCCAGCAGCTTGGTCGGGAGTGACTACTCCTACGAGCAGTACTTC.

The J gene is TRBJ1-6, the V gene TRBV5-6, with 7 bases lining up with TRBD1. V trimming: 3 bases; J trimming: 10 bases; junction bases outside the gene matches: 13. The germline gives CDR1 SGHDT, CDR2 YYEEEE. The CDR3 extends over 16 amino acids. CDR3 coding DNA: TGTGCCAGCAGCTCAAATCAGGGGGTCATAGAATCACCCCTCCACTTT. It is translated as CASSSNQGVIESPLHF.

This rearrangement joins TRBV11-3 to TRBJ2-7; 11 bases fit TRBD1. The CDR3 extends over 18 amino acids. Trimming cost V 5 bases and J 5 bases; bases outside gene matches: 17. In germline, CDR1 is SGHNT, CDR2 YENEEA. CDR3: CASSPPKSGTGGIHEQYF. As DNA, the CDR3 is TGTGCCAGCAGCCCGCCGAAATCCGGGACAGGGGGGATCCACGAGCAGTACTTC.

About this clone: The sample contains more than one DNA sequence encoding this CDR3. This sequence joins TRBV5-1 and TRBJ1-5, with 7 bases identical to TRBD1. Germline lookup yields CDR1 SGHRS and CDR2 YFSETQ. Losses at the gene ends were 0 bases for V and 0 bases for J; bases not matched to a gene: 0. The CDR3 consists of 15 residues. This CDR3 reads CASSLEGASNQPQHF. In DNA form, the CDR3 reads TGCGCCAGCAGCTTGGAGGGGGCTAGCAATCAGCCCCAGCATTTT.